This T cell receptor beta chain was profiled in a study of T cells in Graves' hyperthyroidism and ophthalmopathy. Overall study results and limits: Ophthalmopathy and stable hyperthyroidism were told apart by a 13 V-J model.

This clonotype was counted at least ten times. Its antigen is currently unknown. The investigators amplified TCR beta CDR3 regions from RNA transcripts. First-round RT-PCR of the TCR CDR3 relied on the HTBI primer set. TCRdb reanalysed the multiplex PCR reads using MiXCR and keeps one entry per CDR3 protein. The sample holds about 720,000 distinct CDR3 sequences, about a sixth seen once. Newly diagnosed hyperthyroidism patients aged 18 to 65 years had disease lasting under 2 months. The sequence was obtained from a man aged 18 to 35 with Graves' hyperthyroidism. Sequenced material: blood.

The CDR3 bases are TGTGCCAGCAGTCCCCCCGTTGGGCACTCCTACAATGAGCAGTTCTTC. Residues: CASSPPVGHSYNEQFF. The V and J genes are TRBV28 and TRBJ2-1; D not resolved. V gave up 5 bases and J gave up 0 bases, with 14 bases separating them. Germline V CDR1 and CDR2: MDHEN, SYDVKM. This CDR3 spans 16 amino acids.